One sample yielded the 9 T cell receptor beta chains listed below, sequenced in a study of blood T cell repertoires in COVID-19. TCRdb keeps only in-frame clones here, not all; method: immunoSEQ multiplex PCR. This table holds about 230,000 clones, about 85% found once. Sequenced input: peripheral blood. The origin of the receptors is a middle-aged man with acute or convalescent COVID-19.

This chain links TRBV28 with TRBJ1-2, with a tentative D call TRBD1 (6 bases). The CDR3 sequence is 14 residues long. V lost 4 bases and J lost 2, with 11 bases in between. Germline V lookup: CDR1 MDHEN, CDR2 SYDVKM. CDR3 sequence reads: CASSSSDRNYGYTF. CDR3 bases: TGTGCCAGCAGTTCGTCCGACAGGAACTATGGCTACACCTTC.

The chain has TRBV7-9 and TRBJ2-1, with a possible D match to TRBD2 (6 bases). V shed 5 bases and J shed 8 bases, with 28 bases lying between them. This CDR3 has 18 amino acids. The germline V gene encodes CDR1 SEHNR and CDR2 FQNEAQ (reference sequence). The CDR3 sequence: CASSPEQGPGTGEDEQFF. CDR3 DNA: TGTGCCAGCAGCCCCGAGCAGGGTCCAGGGACCGGGGAGGATGAGCAGTTCTTC.

V usage is TRBV20-1 and J usage is TRBJ2-1; D may be TRBD2 (7 bases). V lost 3 bases to trimming and J lost 10 bases, with 16 bases between them. Germline CDR1 reads DFQATT; CDR2 reads SNEGSKA (reference sequence). The CDR3 consists of 13 residues. CDR3 sequence reads: CSASSRGAGEQFF. CDR3 DNA: TGCAGTGCTAGTAGTCGGGGGGCCGGAGAGCAGTTCTTC.

V and J are TRBV9 and TRBJ1-1; tentative D call: TRBD1 (6 bases). Germline V lookup: CDR1 SGDLS, CDR2 YYNGEE. This CDR3 spans 18 amino acids. Between the trimmed V and J ends, which lost 0 bases and 0 bases, there was a span of 18 bases. The CDR3 sequence is CASSVGPSGGAMNTEAFF. The CDR3 DNA sequence: TGTGCCAGCAGCGTAGGCCCCTCGGGGGGCGCGATGAACACTGAAGCTTTCTTT.

The chain links TRBV30 to TRBJ2-3, with 10 positions matching TRBD2. The V and J ends lost 1 base and 5 bases, in that order; junction bases with no gene match: 6. This CDR3 has 15 amino acids. Germline lookup yields CDR1 GTSNPN and CDR2 SVGIG (reference sequence). In DNA form, the CDR3 reads TGTGCCTGGAGTGAGCGGGGGGGCCGTCGAGATACGCAGTATTTT. Its protein product is CAWSERGGRRDTQYF.

The gene calls are TRBV3-1 (or the pseudogene TRBV3-2) and TRBJ2-4; 11 nucleotides align to TRBD2. This CDR3 has 20 amino acids. The V gene end was trimmed by 0 bases and the J gene end by 0 bases; junction bases not matched to a gene: 10. The germline V gene encodes CDR1 LGHDT and CDR2 YNNKEL (reference sequence). The CDR3 nucleotides are TGTGCCAGCAGCCAAGATAGGCTAGCGGGGGGTACACTAGCCAAAAACATTCAGTACTTC. Protein: CASSQDRLAGGTLAKNIQYF.

This clone was counted once. This chain uses TRBV2 with TRBJ1-2, with a weak D call TRBD1 (6 bases). Germline CDR1 is SNHLY and CDR2 is FYNNEI. V lost 0 bases and J 6 bases, leaving 11 bases between the germline ends. This CDR3 is built from 14 residues. As DNA, the CDR3 is TGTGCCAGCAGTGAAGCGGTAGGGGGAAATGGCTACACCTTC. Translation: CASSEAVGGNGYTF. The whole variable domain, remainder taken from reference TRBV2 and TRBJ1-2, is EPEVTQTPSHQVTQMGQEVILRCVPISNHLYFYWYRQILGQKVEFLVSFYNNEISEKSEIFDDQFSVERPDGSNFTLKIRSTKLEDSAMYFCASSEAVGGNGYTFGSGTRLTVV.

The chain joins TRBV18 to TRBJ1-1; D is possibly TRBD1 (6 bases). Trimming cost V 6 bases and J 1 base, with 15 bases left between them. Germline loops: CDR1 KGHSH, CDR2 LQKENI. This CDR3 region has 15 residues. As DNA, the CDR3 is TGTGCCAGCTCCTCCCCGACAGGAAAGAACACTGAAGCTTTCTTT. Protein: CASSSPTGKNTEAFF. Together with reference TRBV18 and TRBJ1-1, the CDR3 gives the full variable domain: NAGVMQNPRHLVRRRGQEARLRCSPMKGHSHVYWYRQLPEEGLKFMVYLQKENIIDESGMPKERFSAEFPKEGPSILRIQQVVRGDSAAYFCASSSPTGKNTEAFFGQGTRLTVV.

This chain's CDR3 is CASSRLVDSPLHF. CDR3 DNA sequence: TGTGCCAGCAGCCGACTTGTGGATTCACCCCTCCACTTT. The V gene is TRBV28, the J gene TRBJ1-6, with D hard to call. The CDR3 runs 13 residues. Germline lookup yields CDR1 MDHEN and CDR2 SYDVKM. Trimming took off 6 bases at V and 8 bases at J, with 11 bases between the two ends.